The entry below gives a single T cell receptor beta chain sequence along with its context. What it recognizes is unknown. The PCR contained 60 Vbeta and 13 Jbeta primers. Profiled with immunoSEQ multiplex PCR; TCRdb holds only in-frame clones, not every one. The profile covers over 85,000 clones, with about 80% appearing a single time and 3.7% taken by the ten largest. The sample comes from a study of cytomegalovirus exposure and HLA in healthy donors. Points from the study as a whole: Using a false discovery rate of 0.05, a later analysis showed that about 16,000 TCR beta sequences were associated with HLA alleles. Among donors in an Asian-associated ancestry cluster, a later analysis reportedly found fewer N-insertions than the roughly 670-donor mean. Previously analyzed data showed that most TCR beta V segments were productive at a frequency of about 87% or about 30%. Later analysis found that TCR beta chains associated with HLA were more clonally expanded than other, equally common chains.

The sequenced sample consisted of PBMCs. This receptor was taken from a female donor in good health and CMV-seropositive.

CDR3 loop: CSVVYERGITEAFF. CDR3 nucleotide sequence: TGCAGCGTTGTTTACGAAAGGGGAATCACTGAAGCTTTCTTT. The chain recombines TRBV29-1 with TRBJ1-1, with a tentative D call TRBD1 (5 bases). Looked up from germline, CDR1 is SQVTM and CDR2 is ANQGSEA. The CDR3 consists of 14 residues. Trimming removed 4 bases from V and 4 bases from J, with 16 bases in between.